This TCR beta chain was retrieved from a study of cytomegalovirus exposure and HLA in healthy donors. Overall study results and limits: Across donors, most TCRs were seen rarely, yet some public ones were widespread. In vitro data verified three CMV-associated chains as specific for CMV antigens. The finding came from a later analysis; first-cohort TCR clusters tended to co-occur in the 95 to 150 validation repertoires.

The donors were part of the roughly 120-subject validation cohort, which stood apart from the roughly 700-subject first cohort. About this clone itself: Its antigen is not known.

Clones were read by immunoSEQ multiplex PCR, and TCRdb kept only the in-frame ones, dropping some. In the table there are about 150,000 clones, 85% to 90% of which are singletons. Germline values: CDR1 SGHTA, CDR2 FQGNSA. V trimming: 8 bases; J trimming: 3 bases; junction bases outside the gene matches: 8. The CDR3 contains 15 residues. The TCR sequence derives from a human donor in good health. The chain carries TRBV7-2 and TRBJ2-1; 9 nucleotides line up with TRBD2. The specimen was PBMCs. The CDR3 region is CASPYSGGLYNEQFF. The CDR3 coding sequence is TGTGCCAGCCCTTATAGCGGGGGCCTCTACAATGAGCAGTTCTTC.